One and the same sample provided the 27 T cell receptor beta chains below, sequenced in a study of CD8 T cells in ankylosing spondylitis (dated by TCRdb to 2016 to 2017). The library was generated by 5' RACE. The run used an Illumina HiSeq 2500. TCRdb's own reprocessing of the public reads used fastp at Q25 and MiXCR and kept productive beta chains. Rows merge per CDR3 protein into single entries with the most common DNA and genes. For this sample the table gives about 270,000 distinct CDR3 sequences, of which over 30% were detected only once. The top ten hold around 4% of the sample. Material for sequencing was blood, either unsorted or a sorted T cell fraction (not recorded which). Receptors were obtained from a male donor with ankylosing spondylitis or in good health (not recorded which).

The chain links TRBV14 to TRBJ2-1, with D possibly being TRBD1 (6 bases). V gave up 1 base and J gave up 0 bases, with 10 bases separating them. The CDR3 length is 16 residues. Germline V gene sequence: CDR1 SGHDN, CDR2 FVKESK. The chain's CDR3 is CASSQAIGGSYNEQFF. The CDR3, as DNA: TGTGCCAGCAGCCAAGCCATAGGGGGCTCCTACAATGAGCAGTTCTTC.

The chain links TRBV12-3 or TRBV12-4 to TRBJ2-7; the match to TRBD2 covers 7 bases. This CDR3 spans 12 amino acids. Trimming at V came to 8 bases and at J to 4 bases, leaving 5 bases not matched to a gene. The DNA of the CDR3 is TGTGCCAGCGCGACCGGGGGGTACGAGCAGTACTTC. It yields the protein CASATGGYEQYF.

This clonotype was counted a single time. V and J are TRBV7-9 and TRBJ1-1; perhaps TRBD1 as D (6 bases). CDR3 length: 16 residues. The germline V and J ends were trimmed by 5 bases and 0 bases, with 16 bases remaining between them. Germline CDR1 is SEHNR and CDR2 is FQNEAQ (reference sequence). CDR3 nucleotides: TGTGCCAGCAGCGTAGACAGGACGATTCTGAACACTGAAGCTTTCTTT. Translating it yields CASSVDRTILNTEAFF.

This clonotype was detected a few times. This chain's CDR3 is CASSLEGTSGSYEQYF. In DNA, the CDR3 is TGTGCCAGCAGCTTAGAAGGGACTAGCGGGTCCTACGAGCAGTACTTC. This chain uses TRBV7-2 with TRBJ2-7; 12 bases are a match to TRBD2. CDR1 and CDR2 (germline): SGHTA, FQGNSA. V lost 1 base to trimming and J lost 1 base; unmatched junction nucleotides: 2. The CDR3 length is 16 residues.

This clonotype was detected only a few times. The J gene is TRBJ1-5, the V gene TRBV5-5, with D perhaps TRBD1 (5 bases). In germline, CDR1 is SGHKS, CDR2 YYEKEE (reference sequence). This CDR3 has 15 amino acids. Trimming cost V 0 bases and J 3 bases, with 10 bases left between them. This CDR3 is CASSLVWGDNQPQHF. CDR3 DNA sequence: TGTGCCAGCAGCTTGGTCTGGGGCGACAATCAGCCCCAGCATTTT.

There are many counts of this clonotype. The V call is TRBV29-1, the J call TRBJ2-7, with D possibly called TRBD1 or TRBD2 (6 bases each). Trimming stripped 2 bases from V and 4 bases from J, with 15 bases between. The CDR3 covers 14 residues. The germline V gene has CDR1 SQVTM and CDR2 ANQGSEA. The CDR3 DNA sequence: TGCAGCGTTGAATACCACGGGGGCAGGTACGAGCAGTACTTC. This gives the protein CSVEYHGGRYEQYF.

V usage is TRBV15 and J usage is TRBJ1-5; D is ambiguous. Between the trimmed V and J ends, which lost 0 bases and 6 bases, there was a span of 21 bases. There are 18 residues in the CDR3. Germline CDR1 reads LNHNV; CDR2 reads YYDKDF (reference sequence). This chain's CDR3 is CATSRDLATGGRPQPQHF. CDR3 bases: TGTGCCACCAGCAGAGATTTGGCCACGGGAGGACGTCCTCAGCCCCAGCATTTT.

This clonotype has more than one count but fewer than ten. This chain uses TRBV20-1 with TRBJ2-1, with 7 bases matching TRBD2. CDR3 length: 12 residues. Germline V gene sequence: CDR1 DFQATT, CDR2 SNEGSKA (reference sequence). Losses at the gene ends were 4 bases for V and 9 bases for J; bases not matched to a gene: 6. This CDR3 reads CSAIAGDSEQFF. The DNA for the CDR3 is TGCAGTGCTATAGCGGGTGACAGTGAGCAGTTCTTC.

The chain is built from TRBV18 and TRBJ2-1; no definite D call. Germline CDR1 is KGHSH and CDR2 is LQKENI. Trimming took off 5 bases at V and 10 bases at J, with 9 bases between the two ends. The CDR3 consists of 11 residues. CDR3 nucleotides: TGTGCCAGCTCAACGACGGAGGAGCAGTTCTTC. Its translation is CASSTTEEQFF.

The sample holds many counts of this clonotype. V and J are TRBV29-1 and TRBJ1-1; 7 bases line up with TRBD1. Per germline, CDR1 SQVTM and CDR2 ANQGSEA. The V segment lost 4 bases and the J segment 3 bases; nucleotides outside the gene matches: 11. The CDR3 covers 15 residues. The DNA of the CDR3 is TGCAGCGTTGTTGGGCAGGGGGACGGGGACACTGAAGCTTTCTTT. Its translation is CSVVGQGDGDTEAFF. Drawing the rest from reference TRBV29-1 and TRBJ1-1, the complete variable domain is SAVISQKPSRDICQRGTSLTIQCQVDSQVTMMFWYRQQPGQSLTLIATANQGSEATYESGFVIDKFPISRPNLTFSTLTVSNMSPEDSSIYLCSVVGQGDGDTEAFFGQGTRLTVV.

The V call is TRBV20-1, the J call TRBJ1-2, with 11 bases that match TRBD1. Germline trimming cut 6 bases from V and 4 bases from J; bases unmatched to any gene: 4. The CDR3 is 13 amino acids. CDR1 is DFQATT and CDR2 is SNEGSKA in the germline V gene (reference sequence). The CDR3 here is CSAPGQGVYGYTF. The CDR3 DNA reads TGCAGTGCCCCGGGACAGGGGGTCTATGGCTACACCTTC.

The chain recombines TRBV12-3 or TRBV12-4 with TRBJ2-1; 7 bases align to TRBD1. The CDR3 consists of 19 residues. J gave up 4 bases and V 5 bases, and 20 bases lay outside the gene matches. The CDR3 is CASSGGGRGTGGLYNEQFF. In nucleotides, the CDR3 is TGTGCCAGCAGTGGGGGTGGCAGGGGGACCGGCGGGCTTTACAATGAGCAGTTCTTC.

This chain joins TRBV20-1 and TRBJ2-7; D ambiguous. CDR3 size: 12 residues. Between the trimmed V and J ends, which lost 3 bases and 1 base, there was a span of 7 bases. CDR1 is DFQATT, CDR2 SNEGSKA, per germline (reference sequence). The CDR3 here is CSASLDSYEQYF. The CDR3 DNA reads as TGCAGTGCTAGCCTTGATTCCTACGAGCAGTACTTC.

This clonotype occurred a few times. The chain is built from TRBV5-1 and TRBJ2-1, with a tentative D call TRBD1 (6 bases). The CDR3 length is 15 residues. The ends were cut back, 0 bases at V and 4 bases at J, with 11 bases in the middle. Per the germline V gene, CDR1 is SGHRS and CDR2 is YFSETQ. As DNA, the CDR3 is TGCGCCAGCAGCTTGGTCAGGACAGCGTACAATGAGCAGTTCTTC. Translated: CASSLVRTAYNEQFF.

This clonotype was seen a few times. The chain recombines TRBV9 with TRBJ2-3; maybe TRBD2 (6 bases). The CDR3 spans 15 residues. The germline V and J ends were trimmed by 4 bases and 2 bases, with 14 bases remaining between them. Looked up from germline, CDR1 is SGDLS and CDR2 is YYNGEE. CDR3 loop: CASSSRLVNTDTQYF. The DNA of the CDR3 is TGTGCCAGCAGCTCGAGACTAGTGAACACAGATACGCAGTATTTT.

This clonotype appeared a few times. CDR3 in DNA: TGTGCCAGCACCGGGAGGGTATACAATGAGCAGTTCTTC. This codes for CASTGRVYNEQFF. J is TRBJ2-1 and V is TRBV12-3 or TRBV12-4; 8 bases align to TRBD2. The V segment lost 7 bases and the J segment 4 bases; nucleotides outside the gene matches: 3. This CDR3 spans 13 amino acids.

This clonotype was seen many times. The chain recombines TRBV20-1 with TRBJ2-7; D tentatively fits TRBD1 or TRBD2 (5 bases each). The germline gives CDR1 DFQATT, CDR2 SNEGSKA (reference sequence). The CDR3 contains 14 residues. The CDR3 protein is CSGSRGTVSYEQYF. The CDR3, as DNA: TGCAGCGGCAGTCGGGGCACAGTATCTTACGAGCAGTACTTC.

This clonotype was observed many times. This chain's CDR3 is CSAGRNPYEQYF. CDR3 coding DNA: TGCAGCGCGGGACGGAACCCCTACGAGCAGTACTTC. This sequence joins TRBV29-1 and TRBJ2-7, with D tentatively TRBD1 or TRBD2 (5 bases each). This CDR3 is 12 amino acids long. Germline-derived CDR1 and CDR2 are SQVTM and ANQGSEA. V lost 7 bases to trimming and J lost 2 bases, with 12 bases between them.

V and J are TRBV6-5 and TRBJ2-1; 7 bases line up with TRBD1. The CDR3 length is 17 residues. J lost 2 bases, V lost 1 base, and 8 bases had no gene match. Germline V gene sequence: CDR1 MNHEY, CDR2 SVGAGI. CDR3 DNA sequence: TGTGCCAGCAGTTACTGGGGGTCCGGGACAGCCTACAATGAGCAGTTCTTC. This codes for CASSYWGSGTAYNEQFF.

This clonotype was counted between two and nine times. The chain joins TRBV20-1 to TRBJ2-4; perhaps D is TRBD1 or TRBD2 (6 bases each). The V end lost 3 bases, the J end lost 0 bases, and 12 bases lay between the germline ends. The length of the CDR3 is 15 residues. CDR1 and CDR2 (germline): DFQATT, SNEGSKA (reference sequence). The CDR3, as DNA: TGCAGTGCTAGGGCGGAGGGGGGAGCCAAAAACATTCAGTACTTC. Protein: CSARAEGGAKNIQYF.

This clonotype was found a few times. This rearrangement joins TRBV20-1 to TRBJ2-7; 10 positions agree with TRBD1. Germline trimming cut 8 bases from V and 2 bases from J; bases unmatched to any gene: 9. The CDR3 is made up of 14 amino acids. Germline CDR1 reads DFQATT; CDR2 reads SNEGSKA (reference sequence). CDR3 protein: CSPVGQGYTYEQYF. The CDR3 region has the DNA TGCAGTCCCGTGGGACAGGGGTATACCTACGAGCAGTACTTC.

This sequence joins TRBV6-2 or TRBV6-3 and TRBJ2-7, with a tentative D call TRBD2 (5 bases). CDR1 is MNHEY, CDR2 SVGEGT, per germline. CDR3 length: 15 amino acids. V was shortened by 0 bases and J by 0 bases, with 9 bases between the two germline ends. The CDR3 loop reads CASSYSEDSSYEQYF. In DNA form, the CDR3 reads TGTGCCAGCAGTTACTCGGAGGATTCCTCCTACGAGCAGTACTTC.

V gene TRBV20-1 combines with J gene TRBJ2-1; D is ambiguous. Germline-derived CDR1 and CDR2 are DFQATT and SNEGSKA (reference sequence). Trimming took 0 bases from V and 6 from J, leaving 9 bases between them. CDR3 length equals 13 residues. The CDR3 sequence: CSARELLANEQFF. The CDR3 DNA sequence: TGCAGTGCTAGAGAGTTATTGGCCAATGAGCAGTTCTTC.

This clonotype was detected ten times or more. The CDR3 bases are TGCAGTGCTAGACTCGTTACGGGCTGGAGCACAGATACGCAGTATTTT. This codes for CSARLVTGWSTDTQYF. The rearrangement uses TRBV20-1 and TRBJ2-3; D call uncertain. Germline CDR1 and CDR2: DFQATT and SNEGSKA (reference sequence). The CDR3 extends over 16 amino acids. Deletions cut 2 bases from V and 0 bases from J, with 15 bases between.

The rearrangement joins TRBV20-1 to TRBJ1-1; TRBD1 might be the D (6 bases). This CDR3 comprises 15 residues. Trimming left V 0 bases short and J 1 base short, with 12 bases between. Germline V gene lookup returns CDR1 DFQATT and CDR2 SNEGSKA (reference sequence). CDR3 DNA: TGCAGTGCTAGAGATTTTTCCAGGGGGAACACTGAAGCTTTCTTT. Its translation: CSARDFSRGNTEAFF.

This clonotype showed up many times. The chain links TRBV7-9 to TRBJ2-7; weak D call: TRBD2 (6 bases). V lost 3 bases and J lost 2, with 11 bases in between. CDR1 SEHNR and CDR2 FQNEAQ come from the germline V gene (reference sequence). CDR3 size: 14 residues. For the CDR3, the DNA is TGTGCCAGCAGCTTTTGGGGGGTCACCTACGAGCAGTACTTC. Its translation is CASSFWGVTYEQYF.

CDR3 loop: CASSPGTNQETQYF. The CDR3 DNA sequence: TGTGCCAGCTCACCGGGGACAAACCAAGAGACCCAGTACTTC. The chain combines TRBV18 with TRBJ2-5, with a weak D call TRBD1 (6 bases). V was shortened by 3 bases and J by 0 bases, with 8 bases between the two germline ends. CDR3 length: 14 residues. Germline CDR1 is KGHSH and CDR2 is LQKENI. The entire variable domain, with the rest obtained from reference TRBV18 and TRBJ2-5, is as follows: NAGVMQNPRHLVRRRGQEARLRCSPMKGHSHVYWYRQLPEEGLKFMVYLQKENIIDESGMPKERFSAEFPKEGPSILRIQQVVRGDSAAYFCASSPGTNQETQYFGPGTRLLVL.